The source of this T cell receptor beta chain is a study of T cells in Graves' hyperthyroidism and ophthalmopathy. Findings and caveats of the study: Researchers found most expanded thyroid clonotypes above 0.001 in blood as well.

The CDR3 loop spans 13 amino acids. Germline CDR1 SNHLY, CDR2 FYNNEI. Template material for amplifying TCR beta CDR3 regions consisted of RNA transcripts. Initially, a first-round RT-PCR of the TCR CDR3 employed the HTBI primer set. TCRdb reanalysed the multiplex PCR reads using MiXCR and keeps one entry per CDR3 protein. The sample lists around 25,000 distinct CDR3 sequences; about 53% were seen once. Concerning this clonotype itself: The antigen is unknown. One end of the junction fails to match germline, which may point to a read error.

Uncontrolled infection, other autoimmune disease, pregnancy or lactation disqualified patients from enrolment. The study based diagnoses on clinical symptoms, serum thyroxine and TRAb, thyroid ultrasound and orbital computed tomography. Sample collection date corresponds to first hyperthyroidism diagnosis, prior to any ophthalmopathy symptoms. The chain joins TRBV2 to TRBJ1-2; weak D call: TRBD1 (6 bases). Source material: blood. This TCR came from a woman aged 40-49 years with Graves' hyperthyroidism that later progressed to Graves' ophthalmopathy. DNA of the CDR3: TGTGTCAGCCGGGGGCTTACACACTATGGCTACACCTTC. Translating gives CVSRGLTHYGYTF. Full variable domain (remainder filled in from reference TRBV2 and TRBJ1-2): EPEVTQTPSHQVTQMGQEVILRCVPISNHLYFYWYRQILGQKVEFLVSFYNNEISEKSEIFDDQFSVERPDGSNFTLKIRSTKLEDSAMYFCVSRGLTHYGYTFGSGTRLTVV.